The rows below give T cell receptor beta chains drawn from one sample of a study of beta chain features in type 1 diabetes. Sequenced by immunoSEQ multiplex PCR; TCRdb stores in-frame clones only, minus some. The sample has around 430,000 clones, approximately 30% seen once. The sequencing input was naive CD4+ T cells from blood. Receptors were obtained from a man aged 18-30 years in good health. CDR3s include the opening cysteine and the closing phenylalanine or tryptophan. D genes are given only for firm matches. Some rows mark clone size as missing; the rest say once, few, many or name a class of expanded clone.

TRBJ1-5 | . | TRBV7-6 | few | TGTGCCAGCAGCTTAGGCCGGGACGGAAATCAGCCCCAGCATTTT | CASSLGRDGNQPQHF
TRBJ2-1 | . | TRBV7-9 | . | TGTGCCAGCACCCCGGGAAGCTCCTACAATGAGCAGTTCTTC | CASTPGSSYNEQFF
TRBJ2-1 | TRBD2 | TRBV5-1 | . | TGCGCCAGCAGCTTGTCTGTGCGGGAGGCCGGGTACAATGAGCAGTTCTTC | CASSLSVREAGYNEQFF
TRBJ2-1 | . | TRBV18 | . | TGTGCCAGCTCATTACGGACAGGCGGGGAGTTCTTC | CASSLRTGGEFF
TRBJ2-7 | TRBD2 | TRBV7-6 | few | TGTGCCAGCAGCTTAGGACTAGCATTGGCCTACGAGCAGTACTTC | CASSLGLALAYEQYF
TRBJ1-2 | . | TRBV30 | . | TGTGCCTGGAGCGACAGAGGGAGATCCACCTTC | CAWSDRGRSTF
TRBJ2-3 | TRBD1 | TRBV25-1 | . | TGTGCCAGCAGTGAGAGGACAGGGTCCACAGATACGCAGTATTTT | CASSERTGSTDTQYF
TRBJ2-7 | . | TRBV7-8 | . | TGTGCCAGCAGCACCGGAAGGTACGAGCAGTACTTC | CASSTGRYEQYF
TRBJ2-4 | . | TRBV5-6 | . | . | CASSLFGQGIRDF
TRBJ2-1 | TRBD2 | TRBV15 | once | TGTGCCACCCGCGGCGGGAGAGGCGTCAATGAGCAGTTCTTC | CATRGGRGVNEQFF
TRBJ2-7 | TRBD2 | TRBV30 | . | TGTGCCTGTCCTCGCCTCTTAGCGGGAGCCTCCGACGAGCAGTACTTC | CACPRLLAGASDEQYF
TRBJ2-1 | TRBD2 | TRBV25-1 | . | TGTGCCAGCAGTGACCGATACCGGGACTACGGTGAGCAGTTCTTC | CASSDRYRDYGEQFF
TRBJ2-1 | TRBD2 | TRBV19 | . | TGTGCCAGTAGTATAATAGGGAGGGCGTACAATGAGCAGTTCTTC | CASSIIGRAYNEQFF
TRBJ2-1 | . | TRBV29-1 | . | TGCAGCGTTCAGGTTTATGAGCAGTTCTTC | CSVQVYEQFF
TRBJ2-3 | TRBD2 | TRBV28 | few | TGTGCCAGCAGCGCCACTAGCGCGGGACGGAATACGCAGTATTTT | CASSATSAGRNTQYF
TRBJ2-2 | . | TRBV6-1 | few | TGTGCCAGCTCTAACAGGGCGAACACCGGGGAGCTGTTTTTT | CASSNRANTGELFF
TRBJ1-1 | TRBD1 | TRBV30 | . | TGTGCCTGGAGGCCGACAGGGAGAGACACTGAAGCTTTCTTT | CAWRPTGRDTEAFF
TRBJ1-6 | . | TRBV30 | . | TGTGCCTGGAATGGGGGGATCGCGGATTCACCCCTCCACTTT | CAWNGGIADSPLHF
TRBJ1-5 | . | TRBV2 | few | TGTGCCAGCAGCTGGTGGAGCAATCAGCCCCAGCATTTT | CASSWWSNQPQHF
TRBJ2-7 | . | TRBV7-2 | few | TGTGCCAGCAGCTTAGCAAGCGGGGCCAGGGGGGAGCAGTACTTC | CASSLASGARGEQYF
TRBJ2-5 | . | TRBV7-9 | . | TGTGCCAGCAGAAAAGAGGAGACCCAGTACTTC | CASRKEETQYF
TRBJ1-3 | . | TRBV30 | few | TGTGCCTGGAGTAATAGGGCCGGAAACACCATATATTTT | CAWSNRAGNTIYF
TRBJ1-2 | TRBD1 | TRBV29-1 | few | TGCAGCGTTGGACAGGGGTATGGCTACACCTTC | CSVGQGYGYTF
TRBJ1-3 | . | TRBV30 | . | TGTGCCTGGAGTTCAGGGGTCTACTCTGGAAACACCATATATTTT | CAWSSGVYSGNTIYF
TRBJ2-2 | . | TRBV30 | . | TGTGCCTGGACCCTTTGGGGGTCCGGGGAGCTGTTTTTT | CAWTLWGSGELFF
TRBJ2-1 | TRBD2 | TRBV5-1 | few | TGCGCCAGCAGTCTTGGACTAGAAAATGAGCAGTTCTTC | CASSLGLENEQFF
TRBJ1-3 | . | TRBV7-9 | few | TGTGCCAGCAGCTTAGAATCAGGAAACACCATATATTTT | CASSLESGNTIYF
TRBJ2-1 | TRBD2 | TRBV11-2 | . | TGTGCCAGCAGCCTTCTCCGGGAGGCCAACTCCAATGAGCAGTTCTTC | CASSLLREANSNEQFF
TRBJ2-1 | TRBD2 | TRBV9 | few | TGTGCCAGCAGCGTAGTCGGACTAGGTGGCAATGAGCAGTTCTTC | CASSVVGLGGNEQFF
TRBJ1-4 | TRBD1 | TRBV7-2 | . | TGTGCCAGCAGCTCCTCCCTGACAGGGCCTAATGAAAAACTGTTTTTT | CASSSSLTGPNEKLFF
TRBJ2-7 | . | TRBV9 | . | TGTGCCAGCAGCCCGGACGTAAGGGGCGAGCAGTACTTC | CASSPDVRGEQYF
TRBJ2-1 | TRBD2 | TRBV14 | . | TGTGCCAGCAGCCAAGATCCCCCAGCGGGAGCCTACAATGAGCAGTTCTTC | CASSQDPPAGAYNEQFF
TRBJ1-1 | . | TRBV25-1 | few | TGTGCCAGCAGTTACGGACCGAACACTGAAGCTTTCTTT | CASSYGPNTEAFF
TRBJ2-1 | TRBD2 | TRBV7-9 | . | TGTGCCAGCACCAGGACTAGCGGGCCTGGTGAGCAGTTCTTC | CASTRTSGPGEQFF
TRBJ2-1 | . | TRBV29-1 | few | TGCAGCGTTAGGGCAGGGCCTAGCAATGAGCAGTTCTTC | CSVRAGPSNEQFF
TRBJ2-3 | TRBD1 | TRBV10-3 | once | TGTGCCATCAGTGAGCGGGACAGGAGCACAGATACGCAGTATTTT | CAISERDRSTDTQYF
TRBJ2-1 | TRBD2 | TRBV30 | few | TGTGCCTGGCGCCCCACGGGACTAGGTTCCCATGAGCAGTTCTTC | CAWRPTGLGSHEQFF
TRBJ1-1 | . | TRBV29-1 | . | TGCAGCGGGGGACGGCTGAACACTGAAGCTTTCTTT | CSGGRLNTEAFF
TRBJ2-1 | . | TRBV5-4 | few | TGTGCCAGCAGCTCCCGGGACTTTGTCAACAATGAGCAGTTCTTC | CASSSRDFVNNEQFF
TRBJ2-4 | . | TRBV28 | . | TGTGCCAGCAGGTCAGGGCCTTCAGCCTCCTACTTC | CASRSGPSASYF
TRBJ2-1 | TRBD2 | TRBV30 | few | TGTGCCTGGAAACGGGCTAGCGGGAGAGGAGGGGGATTTGAGCAGTTCTTC | CAWKRASGRGGGFEQFF
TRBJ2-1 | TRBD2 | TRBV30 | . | TGTGCCTGGAGTGTACGTGGGAGGGCCGTTGAGCAGTTCTTC | CAWSVRGRAVEQFF
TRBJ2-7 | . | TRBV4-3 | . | TGCGCCAGCAGCCCGAACACCCTTCCCTACGAGCAGTACTTC | CASSPNTLPYEQYF
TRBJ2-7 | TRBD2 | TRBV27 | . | TGTGCCAGCAGTCGAGGACTAGCTCCCTACGAGCAGTACTTC | CASSRGLAPYEQYF
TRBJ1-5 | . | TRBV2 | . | TGTGCCAGCAGTTCGAGAGGCAATCAGCCCCAGCATTTT | CASSSRGNQPQHF
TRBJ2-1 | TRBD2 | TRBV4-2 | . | TGTGCCAGCAGCCAAGGTGGGGCGGGAGGGCCGAATGAGCAGTTCTTC | CASSQGGAGGPNEQFF
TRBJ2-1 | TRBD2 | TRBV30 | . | TGTGCCTGGAGTGTGGGACTAGTTGCCTACAATGAGCAGTTCTTC | CAWSVGLVAYNEQFF
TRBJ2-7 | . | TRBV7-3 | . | TGTGCCAGCAGCTTAGCCGGGAGCTCCTACGAGCAGTACTTC | CASSLAGSSYEQYF
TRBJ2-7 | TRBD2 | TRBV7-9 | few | TGTGCCAGCAGCCCAGCGACTAGCGGAAAAACCTACGAGCAGTACTTC | CASSPATSGKTYEQYF
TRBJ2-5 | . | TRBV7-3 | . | TGTGCCAGCAGCCCCGGACCGAAAGAGACCCAGTACTTC | CASSPGPKETQYF
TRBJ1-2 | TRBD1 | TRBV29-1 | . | TGCAGCGTTGGGGACAGGGTTTATGGCTACACCTTC | CSVGDRVYGYTF
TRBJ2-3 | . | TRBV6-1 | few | TGTGCCAGCAGTCTTTTCGACCCACATACGCAGTATTTT | CASSLFDPHTQYF
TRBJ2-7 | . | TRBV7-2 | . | TGTGCCAGCAGCCCCGTTTTGAGGGGAAGGAGCTACGAGCAGTACTTC | CASSPVLRGRSYEQYF
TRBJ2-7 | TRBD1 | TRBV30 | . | TGTGCCTGGAGTGTACGGGGACAGGGTCGAATGTCCGAGCAGTACTTC | CAWSVRGQGRMSEQYF
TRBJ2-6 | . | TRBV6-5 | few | TGTGCCAGCAGTTATGAAGGGTCTGGGGCCAACGTCCTGACTTTC | CASSYEGSGANVLTF